The 4 T cell receptor beta chains presented below share a single source sample, sequenced in a study of regulatory dendritic cells for organ transplantation. Generated by immunoSEQ multiplex PCR, the TCRdb table keeps only in-frame clones and is missing some. The sample has tens of thousands of clones; 82% are singletons. The sequenced material came from naive CD8+ T cells from blood. Subset specified: CD45RA+ naive T cells. The receptors originated from a human donor in good health.

The genes are TRBV5-5 and TRBJ2-3; 9 bases align to TRBD1. Germline V gene data show CDR1 as SGHKS and CDR2 as YYEKEE (reference sequence). The CDR3 is 16 amino acids. J gave up 1 base and V 2 bases, and 5 bases lay outside the gene matches. In nucleotides, the CDR3 is TGTGCCAGCAGCTTTACAGGGGGCACTGGCACAGATACGCAGTATTTT. It codes for CASSFTGGTGTDTQYF.

The chain has TRBV27 and TRBJ1-1; the D is unclear. V shed 1 base and J shed 1 base, with 7 bases lying between them. The CDR3 has 14 residues. Germline V lookup: CDR1 MNHEY, CDR2 SMNVEV (reference sequence). The CDR3 spells CASSLYAGNTEAFF. CDR3 bases: TGTGCCAGCAGTTTATACGCAGGGAACACTGAAGCTTTCTTT.

The gene calls are TRBV7-8 and TRBJ2-7; D unresolved. CDR3 length equals 13 residues. Germline V gives CDR1 SGHVS, CDR2 FQNEAQ. Trimming took 1 base from V and 1 from J, leaving 5 bases between them. For the CDR3, the DNA is TGTGCCAGCAGCTTAGACGGTTCCTACGAGCAGTACTTC. Amino acid sequence: CASSLDGSYEQYF.

The J gene is TRBJ1-5, the V gene TRBV6-1, with 7 positions matching TRBD1. Germline assignment: CDR1 MNHNS and CDR2 SASEGT. This CDR3 comprises 14 residues. The V gene end was trimmed by 6 bases and the J gene end by 5 bases; junction bases not matched to a gene: 7. The DNA of the CDR3 is TGTGCCAGCAGAGTAGGGGGCAGGGATCAGCCCCAGCATTTT. Its translation: CASRVGGRDQPQHF.